This TCR beta chain was retrieved from a study of identifying expanded T cells in peripheral blood. TCRdb's table, derived via immunoSEQ multiplex PCR, lists solely in-frame clones and lacks some. The data show under 70,000 clones, approximately 87% seen once. The V gene end was trimmed by 3 bases and the J gene end by 5 bases; junction bases not matched to a gene: 6. Germline loops: CDR1 SGDLS, CDR2 YYNGEE. CDR3 length: 14 amino acids. This clonotype was sampled from a person aged 18-69 years in good health. J is TRBJ2-5 and V is TRBV9, with 8 nucleotides matching TRBD1. Sequenced: blood. Here the CDR3 DNA reads TGTGCCAGCAGCGCGACAGGGGCTCGGGAGACCCAGTACTTC. Encoded protein: CASSATGARETQYF.